Shown below are 8 T cell receptor beta chains from a single sample sequenced in a study of blood T cells in healthy people across ages (dated by TCRdb to the mid-2010s). Library preparation used 5' RACE. Sequencing was performed on an Illumina HiSeq 2500. A second about 6 to 11 cycle PCR used a sample-barcoded 5' primer and a J-beta primer mix. TCRdb trimmed public reads at Q25 via fastp, called clones via MiXCR and kept in-frame beta chains. Each CDR3 protein gets just one entry, which takes the most common genes and DNA from the rows behind it. This sample lists about 1,000,000 distinct CDR3 sequences; 35% to 50% were detected once. The ten largest clones represent approximately 17% of the sample. Material for sequencing was blood. The receptors shown here come from a woman aged 55-69 years in good health.

V usage is TRBV5-1 and J usage is TRBJ1-1; D remains unclear. Trimming pared 5 bases from V and 4 bases from J, leaving 12 bases between. The germline CDR1 and CDR2 sequences are SGHRS and YFSETQ. The CDR3 sequence is 13 residues long. CDR3 residues: CASSKEWGTEAFF. The CDR3, as DNA: TGCGCCAGCAGTAAGGAGTGGGGCACTGAAGCTTTCTTT.

V usage is TRBV7-2 and J usage is TRBJ2-4; D is perhaps TRBD1 (6 bases). CDR3 length equals 13 residues. V dropped 8 bases and J dropped 13 bases, with 21 bases sitting between them. Germline-derived CDR1 and CDR2 are SGHTA and FQGNSA. CDR3 loop: CASRWGLAYGQYF. CDR3 DNA: TGTGCCAGCCGGTGGGGGCTGGCCTACGGGCAGTACTTC.

J is TRBJ2-1 and V is TRBV5-8; the match to TRBD2 covers 9 bases. Germline V gives CDR1 SGHTS, CDR2 YDEGEE. J lost 5 bases, V lost 1 base, and 4 bases had no gene match. The CDR3 sequence is 15 residues long. The CDR3 here is CASSLYSGRNNEQFF. Here the CDR3 DNA reads TGTGCCAGCAGCTTGTATAGCGGGAGAAACAATGAGCAGTTCTTC.

This clonotype was counted only a few times. This chain links TRBV29-1 with TRBJ2-3; TRBD1 aligns across 8 bases. The CDR3 extends over 13 amino acids. V dropped 8 bases and J dropped 4; count of bases not matched to a gene: 8. Germline-derived CDR1 and CDR2 are SQVTM and ANQGSEA. The CDR3 loop is CSTWTGSADTQYF. For the CDR3, the DNA is TGCAGCACCTGGACAGGGTCAGCAGATACGCAGTATTTT.

This rearrangement joins TRBV6-5 to TRBJ2-5; D possibly corresponds to TRBD2 (6 bases). The germline CDR1 and CDR2 sequences are MNHEY and SVGAGI. The germline V and J ends were trimmed by 4 bases and 5 bases, with 17 bases remaining between them. The CDR3 covers 15 residues. The CDR3 nucleotides read TGTGCCAGCAGTTTGTTCGGGGCGGGGAGGGAGACCCAGTACTTC. Its protein is CASSLFGAGRETQYF.

The chain recombines TRBV15 with TRBJ2-5, with TRBD2 matching over 13 bases. The germline CDR1 and CDR2 sequences are LNHNV and YYDKDF (reference sequence). The CDR3 consists of 14 residues. J lost 11 bases, V lost 3 bases, and 6 bases had no gene match. CDR3: CATSRGTSGNEQYF. DNA of the CDR3: TGTGCCACCAGCAGGGGGACTAGCGGGAATGAGCAGTACTTC. The variable domain in full, with the rest retrieved from reference TRBV15 and TRBJ2-5, is DAMVIQNPRYQVTQFGKPVTLSCSQTLNHNVMYWYQQKSSQAPKLLFHYYDKDFNNEADTPDNFQSRRPNTSFCFLDIRSPGLGDTAMYLCATSRGTSGNEQYFGPGTRLLVL.

This clonotype was seen just once. V gene TRBV16 combines with J gene TRBJ1-6, with D unresolved. The V gene's germline CDR1 is KGHSY and CDR2 FQNENV. Trimming cost V 2 bases and J 0 bases, with 5 bases left between them. The CDR3 runs 15 residues. The CDR3 DNA is TGTGCCAGCAGCCAACTGAGCTCCTATAATTCACCCCTCCACTTT. Its translation is CASSQLSSYNSPLHF.

This clonotype has a handful of counts. This chain connects TRBV15 to TRBJ2-2, with 11 bases fitting TRBD2. After removal of 9 bases from V and 5 bases from J, the junction contained 2 bases not matched to a gene. The CDR3 spans 13 residues. Germline assignment: CDR1 LNHNV and CDR2 YYDKDF (reference sequence). The CDR3 loop reads CATRLAGTGELFF. The CDR3 region has the DNA TGTGCCACAAGACTAGCGGGGACCGGGGAGCTGTTTTTT.